The subject of this entry is one T cell receptor beta chain. These data are taken from a study of monozygotic twins with inflammatory bowel disease. The germline V gene encodes CDR1 SGHNT and CDR2 YYREEE (reference sequence). This CDR3 is 12 amino acids long. Whole blood without T cell sorting served as the source of isolated total RNA. Each CDR3 protein gets one entry in TCRdb, which reprocessed the 5' RACE reads and gives no DNA. The sample has about 160,000 distinct CDR3 sequences. The sample consisted of blood. The chain has TRBV5-4 and TRBJ2-5; absent DNA, TCRdb's TRBD2 call cannot be checked. The receptor was derived from a human donor with ulcerative colitis or Crohn's disease, or a healthy co-twin of an affected twin (not recorded which). Here the CDR3 reads CASREGSETQYF.